This TCR beta chain came from a study of blood T cells in healthy people across ages. The V end lost 4 bases, the J end lost 6 bases, and 15 bases lay between the germline ends. This CDR3 is 14 amino acids long. Samples each yielded at least 6 micrograms of total RNA. Study conclusions and caveats: Getting older went along with TCR beta diversity per million T cells dropping roughly linearly. It was not known whether donors were CMV positive (a possible confounder of expanded clonotype changes).

In its sample, this clonotype was seen a few times. As yet, its antigen is unknown. With a J-beta primer mix and a sample-barcoded 5' primer, a second PCR ran roughly 6 to 12 cycles. One entry per CDR3 protein, called by TCRdb with MiXCR from the 5' RACE reads. The sample contains around 1,500,000 distinct CDR3 sequences, approximately 28% of which appear only once. The chain carries TRBV12-3 or TRBV12-4 and TRBJ1-1; D perhaps matches TRBD1 (6 bases). The sample consisted of blood. The sequence was obtained from a woman aged 30 to 39 in good health. CDR3 region: CASSSRDTVSEAFF. The CDR3 DNA is TGTGCCAGCAGTTCCCGGGACACTGTCTCTGAAGCTTTCTTT.